This T cell receptor (beta chain) was sequenced in a study of OX40 agonist ivuxolimab in advanced cancers. Study-level background: Across the patients, intravenous ivuxolimab was delivered every 2 weeks at 0.01 to 10 mg/kg. Two patients with cutaneous melanoma and one with hepatocellular carcinoma, three in total, showed partial responses. Regarding the study as a whole: CD8+ T cells were the subset that, on average, had more expanded clones than CD4+. The study observed clonal expansion of CD4+ and CD8+ blood T cells by week 6 at 0.1 to 3.0 mg/kg.

Concerning this clone itself: Its target is not known.

TCRdb keeps only in-frame clones here, not all; method: immunoSEQ multiplex PCR. The table records some 72,000 clones, 85% to 95% of them present only once. The sequences come from CD4+ or CD8+ T cells sorted from blood, collected in a trial of the OX40 agonist ivuxolimab. This receptor was obtained from an adult with an advanced solid tumor such as melanoma, head and neck, liver or kidney cancer.

The CDR3 sequence is CASSQDKYNEQFF. The CDR3 DNA follows: TGCGCCAGCAGCCAAGATAAGTACAATGAGCAGTTCTTC. The chain employs TRBV4-3 and TRBJ2-1; D remains ambiguous. The CDR3 extends over 13 amino acids. In germline, CDR1 is LGHNA, CDR2 YSLEER. V was shortened by 0 bases and J by 4 bases, with 4 bases between the two germline ends.